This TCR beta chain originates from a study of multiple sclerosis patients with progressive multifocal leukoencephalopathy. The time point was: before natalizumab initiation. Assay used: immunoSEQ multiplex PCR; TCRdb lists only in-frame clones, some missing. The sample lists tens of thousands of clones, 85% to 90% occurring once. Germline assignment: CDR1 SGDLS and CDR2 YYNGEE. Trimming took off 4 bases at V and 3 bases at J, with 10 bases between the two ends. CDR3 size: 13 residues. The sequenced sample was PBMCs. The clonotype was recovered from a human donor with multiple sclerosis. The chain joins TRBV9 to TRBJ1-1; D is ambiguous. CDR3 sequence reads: CASSQRTDTEAFF. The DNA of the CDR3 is TGTGCCAGCAGCCAGAGAACCGACACTGAAGCTTTCTTT.